This TCR beta chain comes out of a study of T cell responses to AZD1222 COVID-19 vaccine. Regarding the study as a whole: Without day 14 samples, only post-peak T cell repertoires were studied.

Germline V lookup: CDR1 MGHRA, CDR2 YSYEKL. CDR3 length: 17 residues. J was trimmed by 1 base and V by 7 bases; bases with no gene match: 15. Generated by immunoSEQ multiplex PCR, the TCRdb table keeps only in-frame clones and is missing some. The sample holds some 52,000 clones, about 87% seen once. With regard to this clone: The antigen is unknown.

The chain recombines TRBV4-1 with TRBJ1-1, with TRBD1 matching 7 bases. The receptor's source is an adult who received the AZD1222 COVID-19 vaccine. Sequencing used peripheral blood, obtained 28 days after the second AZD1222 dose. The CDR3 loop reads CASTPLGMGDRNTEAFF. As DNA, the CDR3 is TGCGCCAGCACACCCCTGGGGATGGGGGACAGGAACACTGAAGCTTTCTTT.